This TCR beta chain emerged from a study of blood T cell repertoires in COVID-19. The CDR3 has 14 amino acids. With V trimmed by 2 bases and J by 5 bases, 5 bases remained unmatched. Germline lookup yields CDR1 LNHDA and CDR2 SQIVND (reference sequence). Here immunoSEQ multiplex PCR was the method, and the copy in TCRdb shows in-frame clones only, minus some. The repertoire consists of a few hundred thousand clones, with 85% occurring once and the leading ten covering just over 7%. This sequence joins TRBV19 and TRBJ2-5; 7 nucleotides agree with TRBD1. Sequencing was done on a sample of peripheral blood. This clonotype originated in a human donor in a cohort sampled during active COVID-19. CDR3: CASSIQGVGETQYF. CDR3 DNA: TGTGCCAGTAGTATACAGGGGGTAGGGGAGACCCAGTACTTC.